Below, 27 T cell receptor beta chains from the same sample are listed, as sequenced in a study of T cell responses to AZD1222 COVID-19 vaccine. TCRdb keeps only in-frame clones here, not all; method: immunoSEQ multiplex PCR. The data contain approximately 220,000 clones, more than 85% of them singletons. Sequenced here: peripheral blood, sampled on day 0 of MenACWY control vaccination. All receptors come from an adult in good health.

The V call is TRBV30, the J call TRBJ1-5; 9 bases match TRBD1. The CDR3 loop spans 14 amino acids. CDR1 and CDR2 (germline): GTSNPN, SVGIG (reference sequence). V was clipped by 4 bases and J by 6 bases; unmatched bases: 7. Here the CDR3 DNA reads TGTGCCTGGAACAAGGACAGGGGAGGTCAGCCCCAGCATTTT. Translated: CAWNKDRGGQPQHF.

This chain connects TRBV7-9 to TRBJ2-5; D call uncertain. The CDR3 loop spans 13 amino acids. V was clipped by 2 bases and J by 5 bases, with 9 bases between them. CDR1 and CDR2 (germline): SEHNR, FQNEAQ (reference sequence). CDR3 DNA sequence: TGTGCCAGCAGCTTAATTCGAAGCGAGACCCAGTACTTC. Translated, it gives CASSLIRSETQYF.

CDR3 nucleotides: TGTGCCAGCAGCTCCGGACAGGGATTGTCAAATGGCTACACCTTC. It specifies CASSSGQGLSNGYTF. The chain recombines TRBV5-4 with TRBJ1-2, with 8 bases matching TRBD1. The CDR3 totals 15 residues. From germline, CDR1 is SGHNT and CDR2 YYREEE (reference sequence). The V and J ends lost 3 bases and 6 bases, in that order; junction bases with no gene match: 10.

The V gene is TRBV12-3 or TRBV12-4, the J gene TRBJ1-2; D unclear. This CDR3 region has 12 residues. V was cut by 6 bases and J by 8 bases, with 13 bases left in between. The CDR3 nucleotides read TGTGCCAGCAGCTATACGAAAGGCGGCTACACCTTC. Protein sequence: CASSYTKGGYTF.

The V and J genes are TRBV5-4 and TRBJ2-5; D unclear. Germline V gene sequence: CDR1 SGHNT, CDR2 YYREEE (reference sequence). V dropped 4 bases and J dropped 3 bases, with 10 bases sitting between them. CDR3 length equals 13 residues. The CDR3 region has the DNA TGTGCCAGCAGCCCCGGTCCCGAAGAGACCCAGTACTTC. Encoded protein: CASSPGPEETQYF.

The chain recombines TRBV5-6 with TRBJ1-6, with 7 positions matching TRBD1. This CDR3 is built from 16 residues. The V gene's germline CDR1 is SGHDT and CDR2 YYEEEE. The J segment lost 5 bases and the V segment lost 4 bases, leaving 9 bases of the junction unmatched. In DNA form, the CDR3 reads TGTGCCAGCAGCGCGAGGGGGCGCGGTAATAATTCACCCCTCCACTTT. It codes for CASSARGRGNNSPLHF.

The chain couples TRBV28 to TRBJ2-3, with TRBD2 matching 8 bases. Germline V CDR1 and CDR2: MDHEN, SYDVKM. After removal of 8 bases from V and 3 bases from J, the junction contained 10 bases not matched to a gene. The CDR3 is 15 amino acids. The DNA for the CDR3 is TGTGCCAGCTGCCCGGGGGGGCCGAAGACAGATACGCAGTATTTT. It codes for CASCPGGPKTDTQYF.

V is TRBV6-5 and J is TRBJ1-5, with D possibly TRBD1 on 5 matching bases. Deletions cut 5 bases from V and 2 bases from J, with 13 bases between. Germline V gene lookup returns CDR1 MNHEY and CDR2 SVGAGI. The CDR3 runs 15 residues. CDR3 sequence reads: CASSPRGGGNQPQHF. The CDR3 bases are TGTGCCAGCAGTCCGAGGGGAGGGGGCAATCAGCCCCAGCATTTT.

The V call is TRBV6-5, the J call TRBJ1-5; TRBD1 matches 12 bases. Trimming cost V 6 bases and J 6 bases; bases outside gene matches: 0. The V gene's germline CDR1 is MNHEY and CDR2 SVGAGI. This CDR3 is 13 amino acids long. The CDR3 DNA sequence: TGTGCCAGCAGGGGACAGGGGGCTCAGCCCCAGCATTTT. This sequence encodes CASRGQGAQPQHF.

This chain uses TRBV7-8 with TRBJ1-4, with D unclear. Germline V gene lookup returns CDR1 SGHVS and CDR2 FQNEAQ. The CDR3 is made up of 11 amino acids. Trimming removed 5 bases from V and 10 bases from J, with 8 bases in between. CDR3 residues: CASSPQGKLFF. The DNA for the CDR3 is TGTGCCAGCAGCCCTCAAGGAAAACTGTTTTTT.

In this sample, this clone turned up a few times. This chain links TRBV4-1 with TRBJ1-3; D may be TRBD1 (6 bases). V lost 1 base and J lost 0, with 22 bases in between. The CDR3 extends over 20 amino acids. CDR1 and CDR2 (germline): MGHRA, YSYEKL. The CDR3 here is CASSQVPHLGQGHSGNTIYF. CDR3 nucleotide sequence: TGCGCCAGCAGCCAAGTTCCTCATTTAGGGCAGGGGCACTCTGGAAACACCATATATTTT.

The chain couples TRBV13 to TRBJ2-2; 10 bases are a match to TRBD2. The CDR3 loop spans 15 amino acids. CDR1 PRHDT and CDR2 FYEKMQ come from the germline V gene (reference sequence). V shed 8 bases and J 0 bases; nucleotides not matched to a gene: 3. CDR3 sequence: CASSSGGANTGELFF. Written as DNA, the CDR3 is TGTGCCAGCTCTAGCGGGGGCGCGAACACCGGGGAGCTGTTTTTT.

The CDR3 sequence is CASSSQGATASGNTIYF. The CDR3 DNA reads TGTGCCAGCAGCTCACAGGGGGCGACGGCTTCTGGAAACACCATATATTTT. The chain is built from TRBV7-2 and TRBJ1-3, with 9 nucleotides matching TRBD1. Trimming took 4 bases from V and 1 from J; bases not matched to a gene: 8. This CDR3 has 17 residues. In germline, CDR1 is SGHTA, CDR2 FQGNSA.

The rearrangement joins TRBV19 to TRBJ1-5, with TRBD1 matching over 8 bases. The V gene's germline CDR1 is LNHDA and CDR2 SQIVND (reference sequence). The J segment lost 3 bases and the V segment lost 8 bases, leaving 9 bases of the junction unmatched. The CDR3 spans 15 residues. The CDR3, as DNA: TGTGCCAGTGGAAACAGGGGGTTTATCAATCAGCCCCAGCATTTT. Encoded protein: CASGNRGFINQPQHF.

This clone was seen a handful of times. The rearrangement joins TRBV7-2 to TRBJ1-5; D call uncertain. Germline assignment: CDR1 SGHTA and CDR2 FQGNSA. Trimming cost V 4 bases and J 3 bases, with 7 bases left between them. This CDR3 contains 13 residues. The CDR3 nucleotides read TGTGCCAGCAGCTCCACCCCCAATCAGCCCCAGCATTTT. The encoded protein is CASSSTPNQPQHF.

This chain links TRBV3-1 (or the pseudogene TRBV3-2) with TRBJ2-3; unclear D gene. V lost 6 bases and J lost 0, with 1 base in between. Germline V lookup: CDR1 LGHDT, CDR2 YNNKEL (reference sequence). The CDR3 has 11 residues. The CDR3 nucleotides are TGTGCCAGCAGGAGCACAGATACGCAGTATTTT. Its translation is CASRSTDTQYF.

The rearrangement uses TRBV19 and TRBJ2-7, with 7 positions matching TRBD1. CDR1 and CDR2 (germline): LNHDA, SQIVND (reference sequence). Trimming removed 5 bases from V and 2 bases from J; junction bases left unmatched: 9. The CDR3 extends over 15 amino acids. This CDR3 reads CASSYQRDRAYEQYF. The DNA of the CDR3 is TGTGCCAGTAGTTACCAACGGGACAGAGCCTACGAGCAGTACTTC.

The rearrangement links TRBV5-1 to TRBJ2-3, with 12 bases identical to TRBD1. The CDR3 contains 17 residues. CDR1 and CDR2 from the germline V gene are SGHRS and YFSETQ. Unmatched junction bases numbered 5, after V lost 2 bases and J lost 1 base. The CDR3 DNA is TGCGCCAGCAGCTTAGGGACAGGGGGCGCCGGCACAGATACGCAGTATTTT. It yields the protein CASSLGTGGAGTDTQYF.

The rearrangement links TRBV5-1 to TRBJ1-1; D remains ambiguous. CDR1 SGHRS and CDR2 YFSETQ come from the germline V gene. V was clipped by 3 bases and J by 0 bases, with 12 bases between them. The CDR3 runs to 15 residues. The CDR3 DNA is TGCGCCAGCAGCTCCCGCACAGCGATGAACACTGAAGCTTTCTTT. Protein sequence: CASSSRTAMNTEAFF. Full variable domain (missing parts from reference TRBV5-1 and TRBJ1-1): KAGVTQTPRYLIKTRGQQVTLSCSPISGHRSVSWYQQTPGQGLQFLFEYFSETQRNKGNFPGRFSGRQFSNSRSEMNVSTLELGDSALYLCASSSRTAMNTEAFFGQGTRLTVV.

The chain has TRBV20-1 and TRBJ1-2; 9 bases agree with TRBD1. The germline CDR1 and CDR2 sequences are DFQATT and SNEGSKA (reference sequence). The J segment lost 13 bases and the V segment lost 3 bases, leaving 9 bases of the junction unmatched. This CDR3 has 12 residues. The chain's CDR3 is CSASRDRVVSTF. The DNA for the CDR3 is TGCAGTGCTAGTCGGGACAGGGTTGTGTCCACCTTC.

The CDR3 is CATSDLHRAQGSTEAFF. CDR3 in DNA: TGTGCCACCAGTGATTTGCACCGGGCACAGGGAAGCACTGAAGCTTTCTTT. The gene calls are TRBV24-1 and TRBJ1-1; perhaps TRBD1 as D (6 bases). The germline V gene has CDR1 KGHDR and CDR2 SFDVKD. V lost 0 bases to trimming and J lost 4 bases, with 17 bases between them. The CDR3 is 17 residues long.

This clone has only one observation. The CDR3, as DNA: TGTGCCAGCACCAAAAGGGGGGACAGTAATGAAAAACTGTTTTTT. It translates to CASTKRGDSNEKLFF. This rearrangement joins TRBV6-5 to TRBJ1-4; TRBD1 matches at 7 bases. The CDR3 is made up of 15 amino acids. CDR1 is MNHEY and CDR2 is SVGAGI in the germline V gene. V shed 7 bases and J 4 bases; nucleotides not matched to a gene: 9.

The rearrangement uses TRBV6-2 or TRBV6-3 and TRBJ1-2, with D uncertain. Germline V gene sequence: CDR1 MNHEY, CDR2 SVGEGT. The V and J ends lost 6 bases and 4 bases respectively, with 12 bases between them. CDR3 length: 13 amino acids. The CDR3 sequence is CASSYDTFYGYTF. CDR3 bases: TGTGCCAGCAGCTATGACACGTTCTATGGCTACACCTTC.

This rearrangement joins TRBV30 to TRBJ1-1, with D tentatively TRBD1 (6 bases). The germline V and J ends were trimmed by 3 bases and 1 base, with 12 bases remaining between them. The CDR3 runs to 14 residues. The germline gives CDR1 GTSNPN, CDR2 SVGIG (reference sequence). The CDR3 reads CAWSLEQGNTEAFF. DNA for the CDR3: TGTGCCTGGAGCCTAGAACAGGGGAACACTGAAGCTTTCTTT.

The rearrangement uses TRBV5-4 and TRBJ2-3; 12 positions match TRBD2. The CDR3 totals 17 residues. The V segment lost 5 bases and the J segment 3 bases; nucleotides outside the gene matches: 10. From germline, CDR1 is SGHNT and CDR2 YYREEE (reference sequence). CDR3 sequence: CASSSSGGAGRTDTQYF. In nucleotides, the CDR3 is TGTGCCAGCAGTTCTAGCGGGGGGGCGGGTAGGACAGATACGCAGTATTTT.

This clone was seen more than once but under ten times. V and J are TRBV7-9 and TRBJ1-3, with D hard to call. With 0 bases removed from V and 3 bases from J, the gap between germline ends came to 0 bases. CDR1 and CDR2 from the germline V gene are SEHNR and FQNEAQ (reference sequence). The CDR3 extends over 12 amino acids. This CDR3 is CASSLAGNTIYF. Written as DNA, the CDR3 is TGTGCCAGCAGCTTAGCTGGAAACACCATATATTTT. Full variable domain (missing parts from reference TRBV7-9 and TRBJ1-3): DTGVSQNPRHKITKRGQNVTFRCDPISEHNRLYWYRQTLGQGPEFLTYFQNEAQLEKSRLLSDRFSAERPKGSFSTLEIQRTEQGDSAMYLCASSLAGNTIYFGEGSWLTVV.

V is TRBV5-1 and J is TRBJ2-7; D call uncertain. The length of the CDR3 is 14 residues. CDR1 SGHRS and CDR2 YFSETQ come from the germline V gene. Trimming removed 1 base from V and 0 bases from J, with 8 bases in between. The CDR3 region has the DNA TGCGCCAGCAGCTTGCAGACGAGCTCCTACGAGCAGTACTTC. This translates into CASSLQTSSYEQYF.